The clone carrying this T cell receptor beta chain occurred many times. Its antigen is still unknown. This entry is derived from a study of PD-1 blockade in classical Hodgkin lymphoma. Broader study findings: Patients who responded completely had about the same baseline diversity as newly diagnosed patients. The study reported lower baseline TCR diversity in newly diagnosed patients than in healthy donors. TCR diversity rose significantly by C4D1 in CD4+ but not CD8+ cells.

Each patient's relapse followed autologous stem cell transplantation, and brentuximab vedotin exposure varied. The data were produced by immunoSEQ multiplex PCR, yet TCRdb's version contains in-frame clones alone and is incomplete. The sample has roughly 150,000 clones; 78% are singletons. Germline values: CDR1 SGHTA, CDR2 FQGTGA. V was cut by 5 bases and J by 2 bases, with 9 bases left in between. This CDR3 is built from 14 residues. The chain joins TRBV7-3 to TRBJ2-2; unclear D gene. The source of this sequence is a human donor with classical Hodgkin lymphoma. Material: peripheral blood mononuclear cells (PBMCs), obtained before the second cycle of nivolumab. The CDR3 reads CASSIGANTGELFF. The CDR3 coding sequence is TGTGCCAGCAGCATAGGCGCCAACACCGGGGAGCTGTTTTTT. Full variable domain (rest looked up from reference TRBV7-3 and TRBJ2-2): GAGVSQTPSNKVTEKGKYVELRCDPISGHTALYWYRQSLGQGPEFLIYFQGTGAADDSGLPNDRFFAVRPEGSVSTLKIQRTERGDSAVYLCASSIGANTGELFFGEGSRLTVL.